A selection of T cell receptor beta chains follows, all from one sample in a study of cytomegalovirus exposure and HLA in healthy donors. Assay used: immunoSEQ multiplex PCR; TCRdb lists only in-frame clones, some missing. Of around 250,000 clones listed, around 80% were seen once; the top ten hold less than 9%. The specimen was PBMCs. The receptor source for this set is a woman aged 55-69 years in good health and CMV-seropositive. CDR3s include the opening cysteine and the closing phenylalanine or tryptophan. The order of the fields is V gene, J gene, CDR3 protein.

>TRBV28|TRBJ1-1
CASSLRDRGPMNTEAFF
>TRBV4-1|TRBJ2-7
CASSQDSPYEQYF
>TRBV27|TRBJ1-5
CASSLGHSNQPQHF
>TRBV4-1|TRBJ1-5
CASSQPGYQPQHF
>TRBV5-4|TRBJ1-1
CASSLKAMNTEAFF
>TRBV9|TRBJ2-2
CASSVESGGPGELFF
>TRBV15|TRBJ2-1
CATSRQAGRALGNNEQFF
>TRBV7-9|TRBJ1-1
CSSSPNRGPGNTEAFF
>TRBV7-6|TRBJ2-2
CASSLEISGAGELFF
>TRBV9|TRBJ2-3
CASSARGLAGGETDTQYF
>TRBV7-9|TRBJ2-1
CASSSLDRGQRMHEQFF
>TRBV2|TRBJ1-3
CASSEGAPISGNTIYF
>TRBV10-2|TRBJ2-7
CASNPTSGIYEQYF
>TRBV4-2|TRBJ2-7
CASSQPEGLSPGYEQYF
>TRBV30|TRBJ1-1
CAWDREAAGTEAFF
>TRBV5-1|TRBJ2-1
CASSLLLAGEQFF
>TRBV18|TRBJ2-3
CASSPVRDNPSTDTQYF
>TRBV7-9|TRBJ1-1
CASSSSAGGGTEAFF
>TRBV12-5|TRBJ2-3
CASGSLTDTQYF
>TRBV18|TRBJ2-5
CASSVRTTSSWETQYF
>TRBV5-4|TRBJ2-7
CASKTSGSYEQYF
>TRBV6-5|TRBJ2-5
CASSYSDRGAQETQYF
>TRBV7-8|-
CASSWERRHEQYF
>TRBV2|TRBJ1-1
CASSEDVGGNTEAFF
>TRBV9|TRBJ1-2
CASSLLKDRVKGYTF
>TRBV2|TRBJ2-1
CASSEKWGLAGWNEQFF
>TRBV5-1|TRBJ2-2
CASSLRTSGTSGELFF
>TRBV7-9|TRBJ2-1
CSSSLGQGNEQFF
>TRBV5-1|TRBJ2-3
CASGSGTGSTDTQYF
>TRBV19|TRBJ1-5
CASSGWTGIYQPQHF
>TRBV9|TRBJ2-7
CASSPGLDRHEQYF
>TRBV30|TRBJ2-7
CACQRDSREQYF
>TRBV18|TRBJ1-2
CASSPPQLYGYTF
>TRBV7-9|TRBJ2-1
CASSLLAGGFDEQFF
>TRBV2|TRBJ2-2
CASGARTGNTGELFF
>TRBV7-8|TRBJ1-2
CASSLNRVDGYTF
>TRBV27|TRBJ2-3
CASKVTGASDTQYF
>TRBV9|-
CASSGGTSGAYEQYF
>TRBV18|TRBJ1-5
CASSLRQEQGKYQPQHF
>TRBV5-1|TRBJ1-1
CASSLGDQVRMNTEAFF
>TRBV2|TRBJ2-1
CASRATSGSTGGSYNEQFF
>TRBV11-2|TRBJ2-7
CASSLGGHFYEQYF
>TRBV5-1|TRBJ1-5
CASSLTGVGNQPQHF
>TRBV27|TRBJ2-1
CASSLTGLSYNEQFF
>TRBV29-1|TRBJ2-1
CSGGSLAGGPGEQFF